This T cell receptor beta chain was identified in a study of OX40 agonist ivuxolimab in advanced cancers. Using immunoSEQ multiplex PCR, the repertoire was profiled, and TCRdb retains in-frame clones only, with some absent. This table holds tens of thousands of clones, more than 90% found once. Germline V gives CDR1 SGHTA, CDR2 FQGNSA. The CDR3 runs 15 residues. Trimming stripped 1 base from V and 3 bases from J, with 10 bases between. This clone came up once. The TCR comes from an adult with an advanced solid tumor such as melanoma, head and neck, liver or kidney cancer. The V gene is TRBV7-2, the J gene TRBJ1-5; possibly TRBD1 for D (6 bases). Sequenced here: CD4+ or CD8+ T cells sorted from blood, sampled in a trial of the OX40 agonist ivuxolimab. The CDR3, as DNA: TGTGCCAGCAGCTTAGTACAGGGACTCAATCAGCCCCAGCATTTT. This codes for CASSLVQGLNQPQHF. The full variable domain, completed using reference TRBV7-2 and TRBJ1-5, is GAGVSQSPSNKVTEKGKDVELRCDPISGHTALYWYRQSLGQGLEFLIYFQGNSAPDKSGLPSDRFSAERTGGSVSTLTIQRTQQEDSAVYLCASSLVQGLNQPQHFGDGTRLSIL.